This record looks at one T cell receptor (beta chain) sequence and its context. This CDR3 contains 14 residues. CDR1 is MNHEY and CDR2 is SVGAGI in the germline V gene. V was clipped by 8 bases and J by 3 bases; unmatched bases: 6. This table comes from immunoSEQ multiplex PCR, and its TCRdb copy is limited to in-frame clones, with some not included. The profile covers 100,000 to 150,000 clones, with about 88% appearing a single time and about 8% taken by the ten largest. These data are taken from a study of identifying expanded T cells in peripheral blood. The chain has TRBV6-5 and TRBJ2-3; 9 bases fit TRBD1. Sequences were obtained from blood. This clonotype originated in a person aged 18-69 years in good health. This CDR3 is CASYRDRVTDTQYF. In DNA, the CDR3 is TGTGCCAGCTACCGGGACAGGGTAACAGATACGCAGTATTTT.